This T cell receptor beta chain is drawn from a study of shared T cell receptors in the human thymus. J was trimmed by 8 bases and V by 5 bases; bases with no gene match: 20. This CDR3 is built from 18 residues. Germline values: CDR1 PRHDT, CDR2 FYEKMQ (reference sequence). Here immunoSEQ multiplex PCR was the method, and the copy in TCRdb shows in-frame clones only, minus some. The repertoire consists of 550,000 to 800,000 clones, with 70% to 90% occurring once and the leading ten covering over 0.008%. These same data were also listed under a study on human thymus T cells. As that report states: During corrective heart surgery, resections were taken, and the thymus tissue came from them.

The chain combines TRBV13 with TRBJ1-4; 7 bases map to TRBD1. Sample: thymocytes. This TCR came from a girl less than two years old with a congenital heart defect. The DNA for the CDR3 is TGTGCCAGCAGCGAGATGATTACACAGGGGACTAGGGTAGAAAAACTGTTTTTT. It encodes CASSEMITQGTRVEKLFF.